The entry below gives a single T cell receptor beta chain sequence along with its context. The antigen is not known. Some clones are missing from TCRdb's copy, which holds only in-frame ones; the method was immunoSEQ multiplex PCR. The sample includes 13,000 to 15,000 clones, 74% of them seen just once. This specimen belongs to a study of somatic mutations in cytotoxic T cells in rheumatoid arthritis. Looking at the study overall: Flow sorting of some V beta antibody-stained T cells reached nearly 100% purity, with V beta1+ cells also TCRB-sequenced.

Findings and limits, study-wide: CD8+ clonality increased with age in rheumatoid arthritis patients but not in healthy controls.

From germline, CDR1 is MNHEY and CDR2 SVGAGI. CDR3 length: 16 residues. V was pared by 0 bases and J by 3 bases, with 14 bases between. The V call is TRBV6-5, the J call TRBJ1-2, with TRBD1 as a possible D gene (6 bases). Sequencing input: CD8+ T cells sorted from blood. This clonotype was sampled from an adult with rheumatoid arthritis. The CDR3 spells CASSYSKVRGDYGYTF. The CDR3 region has the DNA TGTGCCAGCAGTTACTCGAAGGTTAGGGGGGACTATGGCTACACCTTC.